These T cell receptor beta chains were read from a single sample in a study of T-cell reconstitution after alpha-beta-depleted transplantation in children. TCRdb used MiXCR to reprocess the PCR reads, holding one entry per CDR3 protein. The sample lists about 600,000 distinct CDR3 sequences; 10% to 13% were seen once. The input for sequencing was PBMCs from the stem cell graft donor, taken from the stem cell graft. The receptors come from a human donor who donated a stem cell graft to a child with acute myeloid leukemia. The CDR3 runs from the conserved cysteine through the conserved F or W. D genes are given only for firm matches. The size of a clone is reported for some rows only, either as once, few or many, or as a class for expanded clones.

v_gene: TRBV18; d_gene: NA; j_gene: TRBJ2-5; abundance: few; CDR3nt: TGTGCCAGCTCACCTAGCCGGGGAAAGGGAGAGACCCAGTACTTC; CDR3aa: CASSPSRGKGETQYF
v_gene: TRBV5-1; d_gene: TRBD2; j_gene: TRBJ2-2; abundance: NA; CDR3nt: TGCGCCAGCAGCAGGGACGGGACTAGCGGGACCGGGGAGCTGTTTTTT; CDR3aa: CASSRDGTSGTGELFF
v_gene: TRBV10-3; d_gene: TRBD1; j_gene: TRBJ2-7; abundance: NA; CDR3nt: TGTGCCATCAGTGACCGGGACAGGAACACCTACGAGCAGTACTTC; CDR3aa: CAISDRDRNTYEQYF
v_gene: TRBV24-1; d_gene: TRBD1; j_gene: TRBJ2-2; abundance: many; CDR3nt: TGTGCCACCAGTGATCCGGCCCCCCGACAGGGGTCAAACACCGGGGAGCTGTTTTTT; CDR3aa: CATSDPAPRQGSNTGELFF
v_gene: TRBV29-1; d_gene: NA; j_gene: TRBJ2-1; abundance: few; CDR3nt: TGCAGCGGCCACCCCACTGAAGGCCTACCGAGGGAGTTCTTC; CDR3aa: CSGHPTEGLPREFF
v_gene: TRBV5-1; d_gene: TRBD2; j_gene: TRBJ2-3; abundance: few; CDR3nt: TGCGCCAGCCTCGAAGCGGGAGTAGGCACAGATACGCAGTATTTT; CDR3aa: CASLEAGVGTDTQYF
v_gene: TRBV6-5; d_gene: TRBD2; j_gene: TRBJ2-5; abundance: many; CDR3nt: TGTGCCAGCAGTTACAGAGTAGCGGGGTACCAAGAGACCCAGTACTTC; CDR3aa: CASSYRVAGYQETQYF
v_gene: TRBV7-9; d_gene: TRBD1; j_gene: TRBJ1-2; abundance: many; CDR3nt: TGTGCCAGCAGCCTGACTGGGGACAGGGGTGTCGGCTACACCTTC; CDR3aa: CASSLTGDRGVGYTF
v_gene: TRBV7-9; d_gene: NA; j_gene: TRBJ1-3; abundance: many; CDR3nt: TGTGCCAGCAGCTTAGGCAGGGACGCCGATTTT; CDR3aa: CASSLGRDADF
v_gene: TRBV7-8; d_gene: NA; j_gene: TRBJ1-3; abundance: NA; CDR3nt: TGTGCCAGCAGCTTAGCGGCGATATCCACTGGAAACACCATATATTTT; CDR3aa: CASSLAAISTGNTIYF
v_gene: TRBV5-5; d_gene: NA; j_gene: TRBJ2-1; abundance: NA; CDR3nt: TGTGCCAGCTCAGCGGCCTGGGCGGGCCCACGGTCCTACAATGAGCAGTTCTTC; CDR3aa: CASSAAWAGPRSYNEQFF
v_gene: TRBV30; d_gene: NA; j_gene: TRBJ2-7; abundance: NA; CDR3nt: TGTGCCTGGAGCCCCGACGCCTACGAGCAGTACTTC; CDR3aa: CAWSPDAYEQYF
v_gene: TRBV29-1; d_gene: NA; j_gene: TRBJ2-7; abundance: NA; CDR3nt: TGCAGCGCCGGCCCAGGGGAACGGTACGAGCAGTACTTC; CDR3aa: CSAGPGERYEQYF
v_gene: TRBV29-1; d_gene: NA; j_gene: TRBJ1-5; abundance: NA; CDR3nt: TGCAGCGTTGAAGAAGGTCAAAGGGTTGGTTTGGAGCAGCCCCAGCATTTT; CDR3aa: CSVEEGQRVGLEQPQHF
v_gene: TRBV20-1; d_gene: TRBD2; j_gene: TRBJ2-5; abundance: NA; CDR3nt: TGCTGTGCTACCGGTCCTGATTTAGCGGGAATAGAGACCCAGTACTTC; CDR3aa: CCATGPDLAGIETQYF
v_gene: TRBV29-1; d_gene: TRBD2; j_gene: TRBJ2-1; abundance: few; CDR3nt: TGCAGCGTCCCTCGTGGGAGGGCGGGGTACAATGAGCAGTTCTTC; CDR3aa: CSVPRGRAGYNEQFF
v_gene: TRBV20-1; d_gene: TRBD2; j_gene: TRBJ2-3; abundance: NA; CDR3nt: TGCAGTGCTAGAGACGCGGGAGGGCCAACAGATACGCAGTATTTT; CDR3aa: CSARDAGGPTDTQYF
v_gene: TRBV4-3; d_gene: NA; j_gene: TRBJ2-3; abundance: few; CDR3nt: TGCGCCAGCAGCCAAGATGGCCTAGGGGTCCCCGGTACGCAGTATTTT; CDR3aa: CASSQDGLGVPGTQYF
v_gene: TRBV12-3/TRBV12-4; d_gene: TRBD1; j_gene: TRBJ2-7; abundance: many; CDR3nt: TGTGCCAGCAGTTCCCACCCGGGACAGGGGGAGTGGGAGCAGTACTTC; CDR3aa: CASSSHPGQGEWEQYF
v_gene: TRBV7-2; d_gene: NA; j_gene: TRBJ1-5; abundance: few; CDR3nt: TGTGCCAGCAGCTCCTTCCGGGGGGGAAATCAGCCCCAGCATTTT; CDR3aa: CASSSFRGGNQPQHF
v_gene: TRBV6-5; d_gene: NA; j_gene: TRBJ2-1; abundance: few; CDR3nt: TGTGCCAGCAGTTACGGGGCCGGGGCTCTGAACAATGAGCAGTTCTTC; CDR3aa: CASSYGAGALNNEQFF
v_gene: TRBV24-1; d_gene: NA; j_gene: TRBJ2-3; abundance: many; CDR3nt: TGTGCCACCAGTGACTCCGGACCATCCACAGATACGCAGTATTTT; CDR3aa: CATSDSGPSTDTQYF
v_gene: TRBV5-1; d_gene: NA; j_gene: TRBJ2-7; abundance: few; CDR3nt: TGCGCCAGCAGCCTCCGTGGAGATCAGCAGTACTTC; CDR3aa: CASSLRGDQQYF
v_gene: TRBV24-1; d_gene: TRBD2; j_gene: TRBJ2-1; abundance: many; CDR3nt: TGTGCCACCAGTGATTTCGGACTAGCGGGACGGCCCCGTGACAATGAGCAGTTCTTC; CDR3aa: CATSDFGLAGRPRDNEQFF
v_gene: TRBV30; d_gene: NA; j_gene: TRBJ2-1; abundance: NA; CDR3nt: TGTGCCTGGAGTGTACGAGGGAGTGGCTATGAGCAGTTCTTC; CDR3aa: CAWSVRGSGYEQFF
v_gene: TRBV7-9; d_gene: NA; j_gene: TRBJ2-1; abundance: few; CDR3nt: TGTGCCAGCAGCTTAGCGCGGCAATTAAACAATGAGCAGTTCTTC; CDR3aa: CASSLARQLNNEQFF
v_gene: TRBV11-1; d_gene: TRBD2; j_gene: TRBJ2-7; abundance: many; CDR3nt: TGTGCCAGCAGCCACCCCGGACTAGCGGGGTACGAGCAGTACTTC; CDR3aa: CASSHPGLAGYEQYF
v_gene: TRBV6-1; d_gene: TRBD2; j_gene: TRBJ2-7; abundance: NA; CDR3nt: TGTGCCAGCAGCGAGACTAGCGGGAGAGGCTACGAGCAGTACTTC; CDR3aa: CASSETSGRGYEQYF
v_gene: TRBV11-3; d_gene: NA; j_gene: TRBJ2-7; abundance: NA; CDR3nt: TGTGCCAGCAGCTTAGGAGAAGGGGGCTCCTACGAGCAGTACTTC; CDR3aa: CASSLGEGGSYEQYF
v_gene: TRBV30; d_gene: NA; j_gene: TRBJ1-1; abundance: few; CDR3nt: TGTGCCTGGAGTGTGTCCTGGAACACTGAAGCTTTCTTT; CDR3aa: CAWSVSWNTEAFF
v_gene: TRBV7-9; d_gene: NA; j_gene: TRBJ2-4; abundance: few; CDR3nt: TGTGCCAGCAGCTTGTCACCATTTCTAGCCAAAAACATTCAGTACTTC; CDR3aa: CASSLSPFLAKNIQYF
v_gene: TRBV5-6; d_gene: NA; j_gene: TRBJ2-7; abundance: many; CDR3nt: TGTGCCAGCAGCTTGGCTATCGAGCAGTACTTC; CDR3aa: CASSLAIEQYF
v_gene: TRBV7-2; d_gene: TRBD1; j_gene: TRBJ1-6; abundance: many; CDR3nt: TGTGCCAGCAGCCCCACAACCGGGACAGAATACTCACCCCTCCACTTT; CDR3aa: CASSPTTGTEYSPLHF
v_gene: TRBV5-1; d_gene: TRBD1; j_gene: TRBJ2-7; abundance: few; CDR3nt: TGCGCCAGCAGCTCAGGACAGGGCTTTACCTACGAGCAGTACTTC; CDR3aa: CASSSGQGFTYEQYF
v_gene: TRBV20-1; d_gene: NA; j_gene: TRBJ1-1; abundance: many; CDR3nt: TGCAGTGCTAGACAGGGGTACACTGAAGCTTTCTTT; CDR3aa: CSARQGYTEAFF
v_gene: TRBV5-1; d_gene: TRBD2; j_gene: TRBJ2-1; abundance: few; CDR3nt: TGCGCCAGCAGCTTGACCGGACTAGCAACACCCAATGAGCAGTTCTTC; CDR3aa: CASSLTGLATPNEQFF
v_gene: TRBV18; d_gene: NA; j_gene: TRBJ1-5; abundance: NA; CDR3nt: TGTGCCAGCTCATCAGCCGTGGGGGGTAAACAGCCCCAGCATTTT; CDR3aa: CASSSAVGGKQPQHF
v_gene: TRBV20-1; d_gene: TRBD1; j_gene: TRBJ2-6; abundance: few; CDR3nt: TGCAGTGCTAGAGATCAAGGGGGCGTTGGGGCCAACGTCCTGACTTTC; CDR3aa: CSARDQGGVGANVLTF
v_gene: TRBV12-3/TRBV12-4; d_gene: NA; j_gene: TRBJ2-1; abundance: many; CDR3nt: TGTGCCAGCAGTTTTAACAATGAGCAGTTCTTC; CDR3aa: CASSFNNEQFF
v_gene: TRBV2; d_gene: NA; j_gene: TRBJ2-2; abundance: few; CDR3nt: TGTGCCAGCAGTGAGCAGGGCTACAACACCGGGGAGCTGTTTTTT; CDR3aa: CASSEQGYNTGELFF
v_gene: TRBV5-4; d_gene: TRBD1; j_gene: TRBJ2-7; abundance: NA; CDR3nt: TGTGCCAGCAGCGTACAGGGGGCAGTTTACGAGCAGTACTTC; CDR3aa: CASSVQGAVYEQYF
v_gene: TRBV4-3; d_gene: TRBD2; j_gene: TRBJ2-5; abundance: few; CDR3nt: TGCGCCAGCAGCCAAGGGACTAGCGGGAGAGGGGAGACCCAGTACTTC; CDR3aa: CASSQGTSGRGETQYF
v_gene: TRBV5-1; d_gene: TRBD1; j_gene: TRBJ2-5; abundance: NA; CDR3nt: TGCGCCAGCAGCGTGGGACAGGGGGGTCAAGAGACCCAGTACTTC; CDR3aa: CASSVGQGGQETQYF
v_gene: TRBV20-1; d_gene: NA; j_gene: TRBJ2-1; abundance: many; CDR3nt: TGCAGTGCTAGGTTTCGGGGGTACAATGAGCAGTTCTTC; CDR3aa: CSARFRGYNEQFF
v_gene: TRBV27; d_gene: TRBD1; j_gene: TRBJ2-3; abundance: many; CDR3nt: TGTGCCAGCAGTTTACAGGGGGCGCCCACAGATACGCAGTATTTT; CDR3aa: CASSLQGAPTDTQYF
v_gene: TRBV2; d_gene: TRBD2; j_gene: TRBJ2-3; abundance: many; CDR3nt: TGTGCCAGCAGACCCGCGGGAGTAGGCACAGATACGCAGTATTTT; CDR3aa: CASRPAGVGTDTQYF
v_gene: TRBV4-3; d_gene: NA; j_gene: TRBJ2-1; abundance: NA; CDR3nt: TGCGCCAGCAGCCAAGAAAGAGCGGGTGAGCAGTTCTTC; CDR3aa: CASSQERAGEQFF
v_gene: TRBV7-2; d_gene: NA; j_gene: TRBJ2-1; abundance: NA; CDR3nt: TGTGCCAGCAGCGCCCTAGGGGGAAGCTCCTACAATGAGCAGTTCTTC; CDR3aa: CASSALGGSSYNEQFF
v_gene: TRBV29-1; d_gene: NA; j_gene: TRBJ2-3; abundance: NA; CDR3nt: TGCAGCGTTGTTTGTAGCGTTAGAGATACGCAGTATTTT; CDR3aa: CSVVCSVRDTQYF